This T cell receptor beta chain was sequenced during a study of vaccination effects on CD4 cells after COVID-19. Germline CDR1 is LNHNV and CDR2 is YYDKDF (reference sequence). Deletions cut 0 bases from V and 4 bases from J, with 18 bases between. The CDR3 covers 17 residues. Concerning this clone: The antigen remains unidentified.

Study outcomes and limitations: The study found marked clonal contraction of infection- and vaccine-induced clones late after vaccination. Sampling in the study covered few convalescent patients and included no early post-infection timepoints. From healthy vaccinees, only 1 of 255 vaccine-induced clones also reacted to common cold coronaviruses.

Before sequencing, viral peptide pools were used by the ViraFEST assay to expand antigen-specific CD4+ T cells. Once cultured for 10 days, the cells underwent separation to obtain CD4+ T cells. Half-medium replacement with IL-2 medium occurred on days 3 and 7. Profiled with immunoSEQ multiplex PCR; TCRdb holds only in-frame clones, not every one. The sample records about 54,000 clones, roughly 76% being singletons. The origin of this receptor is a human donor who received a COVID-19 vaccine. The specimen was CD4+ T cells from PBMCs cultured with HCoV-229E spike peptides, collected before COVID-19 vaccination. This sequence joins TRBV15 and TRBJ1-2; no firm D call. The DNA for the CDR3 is TGTGCCACCAGCAGAGATACCGGACCCAGTCGATCCTATGGCTACACCTTC. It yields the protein CATSRDTGPSRSYGYTF.